The clone carrying this T cell receptor (beta chain) was counted only a few times. The data are from a study of blood T cell repertoires in COVID-19. Background on the study: Material from acute and convalescent COVID-19 was sourced from the United States, Italy and Spain.

From germline, CDR1 is SNHLY and CDR2 FYNNEI. V shed 3 bases and J shed 6 bases, with 9 bases lying between them. The CDR3 totals 14 residues. Data came from immunoSEQ multiplex PCR; TCRdb stores just in-frame clones and leaves some out. The sample contains about 150,000 clones, about 80% of which appear only once. Two consecutive negative NP/OP PCR tests, clearance, or resolved symptoms defined Cohort 3 recovery. The rearrangement links TRBV2 to TRBJ1-6; possible D gene TRBD1, 6 bases. Sequencing input: PBMCs or T cells enriched from blood (not recorded which). This sequence was found in a man aged 50-60 years who had recovered from COVID-19. The DNA of the CDR3 is TGTGCCAGCAGTGACAGGGGCGGTAATTCACCCCTCCACTTT. It is translated as CASSDRGGNSPLHF.